This TCR beta chain originates from a study of glioma-infiltrating T cells after dendritic cell vaccination. On the study more broadly: The vaccine used monocyte-derived dendritic cells pulsed overnight with autologous tumor lysate.

Concerning this clone itself: Its specificity is not known.

General study findings and limits: Few patients contributed both blood and tumor specimens.

J was trimmed by 5 bases and V by 3 bases; bases with no gene match: 6. The CDR3 has 16 amino acids. Germline lookup yields CDR1 LNHDA and CDR2 SQIVND (reference sequence). The primer mix had 60 V beta and 13 J beta primers. Libraries were prepared by immunoSEQ multiplex PCR; TCRdb keeps only in-frame clonotypes and omits some of them. The sample carries tens of thousands of clones, 81% recorded once. The chain couples TRBV19 to TRBJ2-3; 12 bases fit TRBD1. This TCR was recovered from a human donor with glioblastoma. Source: blood, taken before dendritic cell vaccination. Here the CDR3 reads CASSIRDRGQGDTQYF. CDR3 sequence (DNA): TGTGCCAGTAGTATCCGGGACAGGGGGCAGGGAGATACGCAGTATTTT.